The clone carrying this T cell receptor beta chain was counted at least ten times. The antigen remains undetermined. Constant-segment primers were used for 5'RACE, and the resulting TCR alpha and TCR beta cDNA libraries carried sample barcodes and UMIs. MiXCR, applied by TCRdb to the 5' RACE reads, yields one record per CDR3 protein. The table records under 250,000 distinct CDR3 sequences, 15% of them present only once. The sample belongs to a study of T-cell memory formation after mild COVID-19. As for the study in general: Each donor largely had its own TCR clusters.

Points from the study as a whole: There was no confirmation that second-wave clones peaking on day 37 were SARS-CoV-2 specific.

Deletions cut 2 bases from V and 0 bases from J, with 14 bases between. Germline V CDR1 and CDR2: SGHAT, FQNNGV. The CDR3 is 17 residues long. The sequence was collected from an adult woman who had mild COVID-19 (a few samples of this study predate the infection). Cell type and time point are not known. This rearrangement joins TRBV11-2 to TRBJ1-3; TRBD1 is a possible D gene (5 bases). The sequenced sample was PBMCs or a T cell subset sorted from them (not recorded which). CDR3 region: CASSLHLRGDSGNTIYF. The DNA of the CDR3 is TGTGCCAGCAGCTTACATTTGAGAGGGGACTCTGGAAACACCATATATTTT.